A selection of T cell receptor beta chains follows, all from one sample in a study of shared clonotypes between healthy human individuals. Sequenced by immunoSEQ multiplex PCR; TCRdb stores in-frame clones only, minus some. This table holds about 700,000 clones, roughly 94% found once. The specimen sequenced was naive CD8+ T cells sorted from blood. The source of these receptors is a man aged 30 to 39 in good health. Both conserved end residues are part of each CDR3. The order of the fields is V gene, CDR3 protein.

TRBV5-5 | CASSPGWPDEQYF
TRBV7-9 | CASSHDSGRETQYF
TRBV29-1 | CSVAPTSGQETQYF
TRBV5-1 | CASSSGTGTYEQYF
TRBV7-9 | CASSLELAGDNEQFF
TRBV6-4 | CASSEGLAGFDEQFF
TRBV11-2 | CASSQLAGGALVRSNEQFF
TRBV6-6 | CASSSPVAGNTIYF
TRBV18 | CASSPSGTAKNIQYF
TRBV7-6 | CASSLTGQGTAEAFF
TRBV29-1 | CSVVTGGYNEQFF
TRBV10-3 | CAIRGRQGGVDEQFF
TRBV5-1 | CASSLTDYTGELFF
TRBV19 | CASQTGGSYNEQFF
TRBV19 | CASQPTGGTEAFF
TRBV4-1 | CASSQGHLAAKETQYF
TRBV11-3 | CASSLDGTMEGYEQYF
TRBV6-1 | CASSGGYEQYF
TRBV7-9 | CASSFLRGSSYEQYF
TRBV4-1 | CASSLQGEGNTEAFF
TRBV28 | CASRLRYGRSTDTQYF
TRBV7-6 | CASSFASSTDTQYF
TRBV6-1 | CASSEPGTSAHNEQFF
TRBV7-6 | CASSPDASDGYTF
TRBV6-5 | CASRLQGANTGELFF
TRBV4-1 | CASSQSSTGGFYGYTF
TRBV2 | CASRDGATNEKLFF
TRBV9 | CASSSRTGGMNTEAFF
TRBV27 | CASSHIGTSGLYQETQYF
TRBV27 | CASSLPGTGELFF
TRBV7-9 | CASSLEVSYEQYF
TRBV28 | CASSPRDRGISNYGYTF
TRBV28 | CASSLDSNQPQHF
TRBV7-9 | CASSTDPVGRLNEKLFF
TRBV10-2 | CASSDSLNEGLSEQYF
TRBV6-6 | CASSYVEQFF
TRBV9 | CASSAYRGIYNEQFF
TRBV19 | CASSVIGTGYEQYF
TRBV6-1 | CASSEASSYEQYF
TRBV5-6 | CASNYGGLAGLNEQFF
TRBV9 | CASSVAPLTSGRQNTGELFF
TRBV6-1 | CASKRGSGRNEQFF
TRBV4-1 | CASSQGTSGYTGELFF
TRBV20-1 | CSPRDDTF
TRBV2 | CASSEFFTGDEKLFF
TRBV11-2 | CASSFGGGSTLSYEQYF